These T cell receptor beta chains were read from a single sample in a study of cytomegalovirus exposure and HLA in healthy donors. Assay: immunoSEQ multiplex PCR; the TCRdb copy retains only in-frame clones and omits some. The sample totals some 200,000 clones. Specimen: PBMCs. The receptor set was obtained from a boy younger than 18 in good health and CMV-seronegative. Each CDR3 is given with its conserved first and last residue. The D gene is left open where the match is weak.

V	J	D	DNA	CDR3
TRBV19	TRBJ1-2	TRBD1	TGTGCCAGTAGATACGGACAGGGGAGCTATGGCTACACCTTC	CASRYGQGSYGYTF
TRBV14	TRBJ1-2	NA	TGTGCCAGCAGCCCGAGGCCCCTCTATGGCTACACCTTC	CASSPRPLYGYTF
TRBV6-5	TRBJ2-7	NA	TGTGCCAGCAGTACGACAGGCGTGGGCTCCTACGAGCAGTACTTC	CASSTTGVGSYEQYF
TRBV7-9	TRBJ1-2	NA	TGTGCCAGCAGTCCGCAGGGTTACTATGGCTACACCTTC	CASSPQGYYGYTF
TRBV5-4	TRBJ1-2	NA	TGTGCCAGCAGCTATAACCGCGGTTCCATTCCGGGCTACACCTTC	CASSYNRGSIPGYTF
TRBV18	TRBJ1-1	NA	TGTGCCAGCTCCCGTGACAGAATGAACACTGAAGCTTTCTTT	CASSRDRMNTEAFF
TRBV7-9	TRBJ1-1	TRBD1	TGTGCCAGCCGATCTGACAGGGCGGCTGAAGCTTTCTTT	CASRSDRAAEAFF
TRBV27	TRBJ1-1	NA	TGTGCCAGCAGTTTTAGAATGAACACTGAAGCTTTCTTT	CASSFRMNTEAFF
TRBV7-2	TRBJ2-6	TRBD1	TGTGCCAGCAGCTTGGGGGACAGCCTATGGGCCAACGTCCTGACTTTC	CASSLGDSLWANVLTF
TRBV9	TRBJ2-5	NA	TGTGCCAGCAGCGAGGACAACCAAGAGACCCAGTACTTC	CASSEDNQETQYF
TRBV5-4	TRBJ2-2	TRBD1	TGTGCCAGCAGCTTGGGTCACAGGGGGCGCACCGGGGAGCTGTTTTTT	CASSLGHRGRTGELFF
TRBV29-1	TRBJ1-2	NA	TGCAGCGTTGAACACAGTTTGGGCTATGGCTACACCTTC	CSVEHSLGYGYTF
TRBV6-5	TRBJ1-4	NA	TGTGCCAGCAGTTACTCGCAGAACCGAAATGAAAAACTGTTTTTT	CASSYSQNRNEKLFF
TRBV13	TRBJ2-7	NA	TGTGCCAGCAGCTTAGTAGGGGCCCTCGAGCAGTACTTC	CASSLVGALEQYF
TRBV6-1	TRBJ2-7	TRBD2	TGTGCCAGCAGTGCGGGACTAGCGGCGTCGCATCTCTACGAGCAGTACTTC	CASSAGLAASHLYEQYF
TRBV29-1	TRBJ1-4	NA	TGCAGCGTTGGGGAGGGGGGCGTATATGAAAAACTGTTTTTT	CSVGEGGVYEKLFF
TRBV5-1	TRBJ2-3	TRBD1	TGCGCCAGCACGAATGGACAGGGGGCCACAGATACGCAGTATTTT	CASTNGQGATDTQYF
TRBV5-6	TRBJ1-2	NA	TGTGCCAGCAGCTTATATCTAGGGCAGGGGTTTTTCTATGGCTACACCTTC	CASSLYLGQGFFYGYTF
TRBV7-2	TRBJ2-1	NA	TGTGCCAGCAGCCCAGACGGAGGGGGCGTAAAAAATGAGCAGTTCTTC	CASSPDGGGVKNEQFF
TRBV5-4	TRBJ2-3	NA	TGTGCCAGCAGCCCCCCCTCAGGGTTCAGGACAGATACGCAGTATTTT	CASSPPSGFRTDTQYF
TRBV9	TRBJ2-3	NA	TGTGCCAGCAGCGTAGCGGGGGGCGGTGATACGCAGTATTTT	CASSVAGGGDTQYF
TRBV27	TRBJ1-2	TRBD1	TGTGCCAGCAGTCGAATTCCGGGACAGGGGAACTATGGCTACACCTTC	CASSRIPGQGNYGYTF
TRBV30	TRBJ2-7	NA	TGTGCCTGGAACCTACCGGGGATTGGGTCCTACGAGCAGTACTTC	CAWNLPGIGSYEQYF
TRBV18	TRBJ1-1	NA	TGTGCCAGCTCACATACTGTTCGGGGGGGCACTGAAGCTTTCTTT	CASSHTVRGGTEAFF
TRBV30	TRBJ1-2	NA	TGTGCCTGGAGTGTAGTCGGAGTGGGTGGCTACACCTTC	CAWSVVGVGGYTF
TRBV4-1	TRBJ2-5	TRBD2	TGCGCCAGCAGCCAACCGGGACTAGCGGGGGGAGAGACCCAGTACTTC	CASSQPGLAGGETQYF
TRBV7-2	TRBJ2-1	TRBD2	TGTGCCAGCAGAGACGCGGGGGTAGGGAATGAGCAGTTCTTC	CASRDAGVGNEQFF
TRBV6-5	TRBJ1-5	NA	TGTGCCAGCAGCGGGGGAGTTCGCAATCAGCCCCAGCATTTT	CASSGGVRNQPQHF
TRBV5-4	TRBJ1-5	NA	TGTGCCAGCAGCTTGGCCGGGACTAATCAGCCCCAGCATTTT	CASSLAGTNQPQHF
TRBV19	TRBJ2-5	TRBD1	TGTGCCACTCAGTTCTACAGGGGATCAAAAGAGACCCAGTACTTC	CATQFYRGSKETQYF
TRBV2	TRBJ2-5	NA	TGTGCCAGCAGTGTGATGGGCGGGGGCTTTCAAGAGACCCAGTACTTC	CASSVMGGGFQETQYF
TRBV7-8	TRBJ2-7	TRBD2	TGTGCCAGCAGCCTACTAGAGCGGGAGTACGAGCAGTACTTC	CASSLLEREYEQYF
TRBV2	TRBJ1-3	TRBD1	TGTGCCAGCAGTCCCCGGGACAGCTCTGGAAACACCATATATTTT	CASSPRDSSGNTIYF
TRBV6-5	TRBJ1-5	NA	TGTGCCAGCAGTACCGGGGGGCAGAGTCAGCCCCAGCATTTT	CASSTGGQSQPQHF
TRBV11-2	TRBJ2-2	TRBD1	TGTGCCAGCCCCCCTGCGGGACAGGGTGTGGACGGGGAGCTGTTTTTT	CASPPAGQGVDGELFF
TRBV9	TRBJ2-3	TRBD2	TGTGCCAGCAGCGTGGGTCAGCGGGGGGGAGGCACAGATACGCAGTATTTT	CASSVGQRGGGTDTQYF
TRBV10-3	TRBJ1-5	TRBD1	TGTGCCATCAGTGACCCCGGACAGGGAGTCAGCAATCAGCCCCAGCATTTT	CAISDPGQGVSNQPQHF
TRBV4-1	TRBJ1-2	NA	TGCGCCAGCAGCCAAACTTCCGGGGGGCTTGACTATGGCTACACCTTC	CASSQTSGGLDYGYTF
TRBV13	TRBJ2-6	NA	TGTGCCAGCAGCTCCCTATCGAGGCAGGGGACCGCCCAATTCTCTGGGGCCAACGTCCTGACTTTC	CASSSLSRQGTAQFSGANVLTF
TRBV5-1	TRBJ2-7	TRBD1	TGCGCCAGCAGCTTCGGACAGGTAAACTACGAGCAGTACTTC	CASSFGQVNYEQYF
TRBV9	TRBJ1-5	NA	TGTGCCAGCAGCGGGACACCGTATAGCAATCAGCCCCAGCATTTT	CASSGTPYSNQPQHF
TRBV5-5	TRBJ2-6	TRBD1	TGTGCCAGCGCGACGGGACAGGGAAATCCTGGGGCCAACGTCCTGACTTTC	CASATGQGNPGANVLTF
TRBV19	TRBJ2-7	NA	TGTGCCAGTACCGGTCCTACCTACGAGCAGTACTTC	CASTGPTYEQYF
TRBV4-2	TRBJ2-7	TRBD1	TGTGCCAGCAGCCAAGACAGGGGGTCATACGAGCAGTACTTC	CASSQDRGSYEQYF
TRBV7-2	TRBJ2-7	NA	TGTGCCAGCAGCCCACCGGGATCTTACGAGCAGTACTTC	CASSPPGSYEQYF
TRBV11-2	TRBJ1-4	TRBD1	TGTGCCAGCAGCTTAGCCCACAGGGGGGTGTTTTTT	CASSLAHRGVFF
TRBV28	TRBJ1-2	TRBD1	TGTGCCAGCAGTTCCCCGGACAGGACTAACTATGGCTACACCTTC	CASSSPDRTNYGYTF
TRBV19	TRBJ2-1	NA	TGTGCCAGTAGTACGGCGGCCTTTAGAGACAATGAGCAGTTCTTC	CASSTAAFRDNEQFF
TRBV27	TRBJ2-3	NA	TGTGCCAGCAGTCCGGTAGTCGGAGATACGCAGTATTTT	CASSPVVGDTQYF